The next 10 T cell receptor beta chains were all read from a single sample in a study of graft-versus-host responses after intestinal transplantation (dated by TCRdb to about 2021). For these TCRs, the target antigens are not known. The time point label, as the study defines it: cells obtained before transplantation from donor or recipient. Libraries came from the immunoSEQ multiplex PCR assay. Not all clones reach the TCRdb copy of this immuneACCESS table, which keeps in-frame sequences only. Checked studies attribute under half of the gap to unresolved V genes and leave the rest unexplained. This sample comprises roughly 100,000 clones, 93% of them detected only once. The top ten constitute 0.9% to 1.5% of the sample. The sample was unstimulated CD8+ T cells sorted from spleen or lymph node cells, taken before intestinal transplant. These receptors were collected from a human donor who received an intestinal transplant.

This rearrangement joins TRBV30 to TRBJ1-2; D remains unclear. V lost 4 bases and J lost 2, with 8 bases in between. Per the germline V gene, CDR1 is GTSNPN and CDR2 is SVGIG (reference sequence). This CDR3 spans 12 amino acids. The CDR3 coding sequence is TGTGCCTGGACCAAACGGAACTATGGCTACACCTTC. Protein product: CAWTKRNYGYTF.

V and J are TRBV6-5 and TRBJ1-1, with D uncertain. The ends were cut back, 5 bases at V and 5 bases at J, with 12 bases in the middle. The CDR3 covers 13 residues. CDR1 and CDR2 from the germline V gene are MNHEY and SVGAGI. The CDR3 DNA sequence: TGTGCCAGCAGTAAGGGCCCCGGGACTGAAGCTTTCTTT. Protein product: CASSKGPGTEAFF.

The chain couples TRBV7-9 to TRBJ2-2, with D maybe TRBD1 (5 bases). The V end was cut by 1 base, the J end by 5 bases, with 8 bases between. The CDR3 totals 14 residues. The germline V gene has CDR1 SEHNR and CDR2 FQNEAQ (reference sequence). CDR3 coding DNA: TGTGCCAGCAGCTTAGAGGGGTCGACCGGGGAGCTGTTTTTT. As protein: CASSLEGSTGELFF.

Points on this clone: Other DNA sequences in the sample encode the same CDR3. The rearrangement uses TRBV27 and TRBJ1-6; D remains unclear. This CDR3 is built from 12 residues. Germline V lookup: CDR1 MNHEY, CDR2 SMNVEV (reference sequence). Trimming took 2 bases from V and 10 from J, leaving 6 bases between them. CDR3 region: CASSLGNSPLHF. CDR3 sequence (DNA): TGTGCCAGCAGTTTAGGGAACTCACCCCTCCACTTT.

The chain uses TRBV4-1 and TRBJ2-3; no reliable D call. V was cut by 1 base and J by 2 bases, with 7 bases left in between. Germline V gene data show CDR1 as MGHRA and CDR2 as YSYEKL. The CDR3 is 14 residues long. The CDR3 sequence is CASSQVSYTDTQYF. The CDR3 DNA is TGCGCCAGCAGCCAAGTTTCTTACACAGATACGCAGTATTTT.

The V and J genes are TRBV9 and TRBJ2-3; 12 nucleotides match TRBD2. CDR3 length equals 20 residues. The germline V gene encodes CDR1 SGDLS and CDR2 YYNGEE. Unmatched junction bases numbered 18, after V lost 7 bases and J lost 0 bases. The DNA of the CDR3 is TGTGCCAGCGCAGGACAAGCGGGTCCTAGCGGGGGGGCGAGCACAGATACGCAGTATTTT. Translating it yields CASAGQAGPSGGASTDTQYF. Together with reference TRBV9 and TRBJ2-3, the CDR3 gives the full variable domain: DSGVTQTPKHLITATGQRVTLRCSPRSGDLSVYWYQQSLDQGLQFLIQYYNGEERAKGNILERFSAQQFPDLHSELNLSSLELGDSALYFCASAGQAGPSGGASTDTQYFGPGTRLTVL.

The chain couples TRBV13 to TRBJ2-2, with 10 nucleotides matching TRBD1. V shed 10 bases and J 2 bases; nucleotides not matched to a gene: 4. The CDR3 totals 14 residues. From germline, CDR1 is PRHDT and CDR2 FYEKMQ (reference sequence). CDR3 DNA: TGTGCCACCCGACAGGGGGCTAACACCGGGGAGCTGTTTTTT. It is translated as CATRQGANTGELFF.

This chain joins TRBV7-9 and TRBJ1-2; D unclear. The V end lost 6 bases, the J end lost 8 bases, and 16 bases lay between the germline ends. Germline CDR1 reads SEHNR; CDR2 reads FQNEAQ (reference sequence). This CDR3 region has 13 residues. The CDR3 is CASRPSEERGYTF. The CDR3 nucleotides read TGTGCCAGCAGACCCTCGGAAGAGAGGGGCTACACCTTC.

The genes are TRBV2 and TRBJ2-1, with 12 bases that match TRBD2. The CDR3 sequence is 17 residues long. The V and J ends lost 3 bases and 9 bases, in that order; junction bases with no gene match: 12. Germline V CDR1 and CDR2: SNHLY, FYNNEI. The CDR3 is CASSDYSLAGGWCEQFF. CDR3 DNA: TGTGCCAGCAGTGATTACTCACTAGCGGGGGGCTGGTGTGAGCAGTTCTTC. Full variable domain (rest looked up from reference TRBV2 and TRBJ2-1): EPEVTQTPSHQVTQMGQEVILRCVPISNHLYFYWYRQILGQKVEFLVSFYNNEISEKSEIFDDQFSVERPDGSNFTLKIRSTKLEDSAMYFCASSDYSLAGGWCEQFFGPGTRLTVL.

The CDR3 DNA reads as TGCGCCAGCAGCCCCGGGACAAAAGAGACCCAGTACTTC. This translates into CASSPGTKETQYF. The genes are TRBV4-1 and TRBJ2-5; maybe TRBD1 (6 bases). The CDR3 sequence is 13 residues long. With 4 bases removed from V and 3 bases from J, the gap between germline ends came to 9 bases. Per germline, CDR1 MGHRA and CDR2 YSYEKL.